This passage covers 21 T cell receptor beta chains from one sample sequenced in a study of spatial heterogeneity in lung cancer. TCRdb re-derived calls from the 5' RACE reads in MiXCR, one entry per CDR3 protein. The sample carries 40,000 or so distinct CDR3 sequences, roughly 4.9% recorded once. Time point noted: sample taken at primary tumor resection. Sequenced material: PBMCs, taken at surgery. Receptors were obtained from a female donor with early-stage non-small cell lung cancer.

CDR3 nucleotides: TGTGCCAGCAGCCTATCCGGGACACGGATGAACACTGAAGCTTTCTTT. Amino acid sequence: CASSLSGTRMNTEAFF. V usage is TRBV3-1 and J usage is TRBJ1-1; D is possibly TRBD1 (6 bases). This CDR3 has 16 amino acids. From germline, CDR1 is LGHDT and CDR2 YNNKEL (reference sequence). With 4 bases removed from V and 0 bases from J, the gap between germline ends came to 15 bases.

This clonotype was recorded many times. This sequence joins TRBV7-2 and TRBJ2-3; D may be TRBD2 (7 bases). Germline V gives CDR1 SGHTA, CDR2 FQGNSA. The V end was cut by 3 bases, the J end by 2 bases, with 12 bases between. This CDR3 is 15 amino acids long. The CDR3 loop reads CASSFAGAPTDTQYF. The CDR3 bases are TGTGCCAGCAGCTTCGCGGGGGCCCCCACAGATACGCAGTATTTT.

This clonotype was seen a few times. CDR3 sequence (DNA): TGTGCCAGCAGCCGTCCCCCAGGAAACACCATATATTTT. As protein: CASSRPPGNTIYF. The chain is built from TRBV7-3 and TRBJ1-3; D gene unclear. The CDR3 totals 13 residues. The germline V and J ends were trimmed by 5 bases and 4 bases, with 9 bases remaining between them. CDR1 is SGHTA and CDR2 is FQGTGA in the germline V gene.

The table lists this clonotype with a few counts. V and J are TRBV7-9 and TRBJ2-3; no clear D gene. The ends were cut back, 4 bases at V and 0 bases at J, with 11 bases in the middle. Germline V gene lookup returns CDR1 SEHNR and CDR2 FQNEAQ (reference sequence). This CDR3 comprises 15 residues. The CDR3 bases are TGTGCCAGCAGCTCTCAGACCGCTAGCACAGATACGCAGTATTTT. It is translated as CASSSQTASTDTQYF.

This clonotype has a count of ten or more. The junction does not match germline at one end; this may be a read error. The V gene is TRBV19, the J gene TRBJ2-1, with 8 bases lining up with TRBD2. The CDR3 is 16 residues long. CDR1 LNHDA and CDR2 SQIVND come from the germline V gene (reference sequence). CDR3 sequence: CASSIRSSGSYIEQFF. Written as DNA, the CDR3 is TGTGCCAGTAGTATCCGGTCTAGCGGGTCCTACATTGAGCAGTTCTTC. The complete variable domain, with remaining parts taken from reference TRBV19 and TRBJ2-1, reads DGGITQSPKYLFRKEGQNVTLSCEQNLNHDAMYWYRQDPGQGLRLIYYSQIVNDFQKGDIAEGYSVSREKKESFPLTVTSAQKNPTAFYLCASSIRSSGSYIEQFFGPGTRLTVL.

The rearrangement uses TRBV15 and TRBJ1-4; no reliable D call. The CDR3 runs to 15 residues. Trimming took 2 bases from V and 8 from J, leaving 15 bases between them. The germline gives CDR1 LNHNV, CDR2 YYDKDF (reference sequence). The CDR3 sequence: CATSRPHNSLEKLFF. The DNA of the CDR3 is TGTGCCACCAGCAGACCCCATAACTCCTTGGAAAAACTGTTTTTT.

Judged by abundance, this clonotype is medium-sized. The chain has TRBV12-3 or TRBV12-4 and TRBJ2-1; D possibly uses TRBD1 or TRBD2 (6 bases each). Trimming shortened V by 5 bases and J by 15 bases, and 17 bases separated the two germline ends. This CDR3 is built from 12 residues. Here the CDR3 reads CASSPPRGPSFF. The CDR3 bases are TGTGCCAGCAGTCCCCCCCGGGGGCCCTCGTTCTTC.

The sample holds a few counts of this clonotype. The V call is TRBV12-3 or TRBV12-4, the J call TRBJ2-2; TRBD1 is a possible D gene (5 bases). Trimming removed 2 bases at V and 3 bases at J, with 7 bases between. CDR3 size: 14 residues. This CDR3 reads CASSLKGYTGELFF. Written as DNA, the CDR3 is TGTGCCAGCAGTTTAAAGGGGTACACCGGGGAGCTGTTTTTT.

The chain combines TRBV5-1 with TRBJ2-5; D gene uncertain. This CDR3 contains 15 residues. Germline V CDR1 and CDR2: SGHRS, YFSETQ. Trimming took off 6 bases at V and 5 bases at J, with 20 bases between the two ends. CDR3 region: CASKLRRSQQETQYF. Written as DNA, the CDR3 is TGCGCCAGCAAGCTGAGGAGATCACAGCAGGAGACCCAGTACTTC.

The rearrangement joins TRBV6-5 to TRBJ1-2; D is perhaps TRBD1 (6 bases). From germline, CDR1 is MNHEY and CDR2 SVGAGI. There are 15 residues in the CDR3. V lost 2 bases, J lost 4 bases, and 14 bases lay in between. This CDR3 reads CASSYRPGAAYGYTF. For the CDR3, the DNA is TGTGCCAGCAGTTACAGGCCAGGGGCGGCCTATGGCTACACCTTC.

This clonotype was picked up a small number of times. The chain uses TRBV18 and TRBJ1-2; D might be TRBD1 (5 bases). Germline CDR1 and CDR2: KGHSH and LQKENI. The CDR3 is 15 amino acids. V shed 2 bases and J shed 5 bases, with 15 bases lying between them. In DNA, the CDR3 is TGTGCCAGCTCACCAGCCAGACAGTTTGGGTATGGCTACACCTTC. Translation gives CASSPARQFGYGYTF.

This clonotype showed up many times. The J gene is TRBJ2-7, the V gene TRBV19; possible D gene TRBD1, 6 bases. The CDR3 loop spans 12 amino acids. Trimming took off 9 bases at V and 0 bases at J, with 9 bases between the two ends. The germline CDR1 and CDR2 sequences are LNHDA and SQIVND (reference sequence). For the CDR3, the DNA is TGTGCCAGCGCAGGGGACTCCTACGAGCAGTACTTC. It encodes CASAGDSYEQYF.

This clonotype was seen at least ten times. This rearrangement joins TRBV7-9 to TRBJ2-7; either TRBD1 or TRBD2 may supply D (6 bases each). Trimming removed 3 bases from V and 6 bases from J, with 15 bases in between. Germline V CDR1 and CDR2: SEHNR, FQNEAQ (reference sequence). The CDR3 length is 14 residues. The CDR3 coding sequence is TGTGCCAGCAGCTTCCTCCGGGGGCGCGCCGAGCAGTACTTC. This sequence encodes CASSFLRGRAEQYF.

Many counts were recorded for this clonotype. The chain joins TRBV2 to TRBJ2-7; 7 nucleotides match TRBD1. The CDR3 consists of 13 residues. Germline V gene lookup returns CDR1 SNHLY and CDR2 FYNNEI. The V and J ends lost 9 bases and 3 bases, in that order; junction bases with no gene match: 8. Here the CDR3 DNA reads TGTGCCAGTGACAGGGAACGAAACTACGAGCAGTACTTC. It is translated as CASDRERNYEQYF.

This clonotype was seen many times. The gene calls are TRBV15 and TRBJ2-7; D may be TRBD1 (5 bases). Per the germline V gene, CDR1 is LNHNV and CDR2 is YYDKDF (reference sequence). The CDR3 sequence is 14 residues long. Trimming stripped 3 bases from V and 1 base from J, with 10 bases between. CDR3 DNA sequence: TGTGCCACCAGCAGGTTGGACAAATCCTACGAGCAGTACTTC. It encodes CATSRLDKSYEQYF.

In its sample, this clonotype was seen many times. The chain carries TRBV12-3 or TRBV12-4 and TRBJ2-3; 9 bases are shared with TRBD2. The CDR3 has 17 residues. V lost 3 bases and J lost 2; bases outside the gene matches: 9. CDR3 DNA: TGTGCCAGCAGTTTCCCCCCGGGACTAGCCGCCACAGATACGCAGTATTTT. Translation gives CASSFPPGLAATDTQYF.

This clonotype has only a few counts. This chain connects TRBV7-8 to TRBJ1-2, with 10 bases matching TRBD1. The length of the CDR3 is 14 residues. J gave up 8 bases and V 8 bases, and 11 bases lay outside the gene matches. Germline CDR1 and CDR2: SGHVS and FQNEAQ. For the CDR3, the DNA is TGTGCCAGCCGCCGCTTAGGGACAGGGGACGGCTACACCTTC. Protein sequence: CASRRLGTGDGYTF. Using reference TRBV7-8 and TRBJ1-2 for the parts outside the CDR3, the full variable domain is GAGVSQSPRYKVAKRGQDVALRCDPISGHVSLFWYQQALGQGPEFLTYFQNEAQLDKSGLPSDRFFAERPEGSVSTLKIQRTQQEDSAVYLCASRRLGTGDGYTFGSGTRLTVV.

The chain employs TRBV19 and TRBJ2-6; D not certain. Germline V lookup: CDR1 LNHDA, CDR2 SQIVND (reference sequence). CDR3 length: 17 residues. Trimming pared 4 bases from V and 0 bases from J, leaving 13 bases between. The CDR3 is CASSTPSWDSGANVLTF. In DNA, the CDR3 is TGTGCCAGTAGTACCCCGTCCTGGGACTCTGGGGCCAACGTCCTGACTTTC.

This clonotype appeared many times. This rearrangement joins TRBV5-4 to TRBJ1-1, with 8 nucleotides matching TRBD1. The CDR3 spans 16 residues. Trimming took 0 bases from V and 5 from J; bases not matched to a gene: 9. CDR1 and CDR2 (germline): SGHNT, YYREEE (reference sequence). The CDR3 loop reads CASSLGQGNRGTEAFF. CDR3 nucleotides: TGTGCCAGCAGCTTGGGACAGGGGAATCGGGGGACTGAAGCTTTCTTT.

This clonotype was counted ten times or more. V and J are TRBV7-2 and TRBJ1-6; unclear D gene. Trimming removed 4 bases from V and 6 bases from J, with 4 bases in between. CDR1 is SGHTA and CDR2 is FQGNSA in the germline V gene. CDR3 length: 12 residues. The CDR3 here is CASSYLNSPLHF. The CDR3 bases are TGTGCCAGCAGCTACCTTAATTCACCCCTCCACTTT.

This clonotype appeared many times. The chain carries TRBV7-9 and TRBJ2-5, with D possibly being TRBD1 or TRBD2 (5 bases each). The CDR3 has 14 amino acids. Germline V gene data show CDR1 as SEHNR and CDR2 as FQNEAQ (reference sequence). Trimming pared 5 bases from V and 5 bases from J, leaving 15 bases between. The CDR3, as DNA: TGTGCCAGCAGCCTATGGGACGGCGTGGAGACCCAGTACTTC. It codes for CASSLWDGVETQYF.